Described below is a single TCR beta chain sequence and its context. Its target is not known. Unmatched junction bases numbered 6, after V lost 5 bases and J lost 2 bases. CDR1 DFQATT and CDR2 SNEGSKA come from the germline V gene (reference sequence). CDR3 length equals 15 residues. The data were taken from a study of CD8 T cells in ankylosing spondylitis. Study-level points and caveats: Seemingly distinctive of ankylosing spondylitis blood was a TCR beta motif formed by eight highly homologous variants.

TCRdb ran MiXCR on the 5' RACE reads and lists one entry per CDR3 protein. The sample contains 250,000 to 350,000 distinct CDR3 sequences, around 20% of which appear only once. The clonotype was recovered from a male donor with ankylosing spondylitis or in good health (not recorded which). Sequencing input: blood, either unsorted or a sorted T cell fraction (not recorded which). The chain carries TRBV20-1 and TRBJ2-3; TRBD2 matches 11 bases. The CDR3 sequence is CSASTSGGNTDTQYF. In nucleotides, the CDR3 is TGCAGTGCTTCAACTAGCGGGGGAAACACAGATACGCAGTATTTT.